Listed below are T cell receptor beta chains from one sample, sequenced in a study of glioma-infiltrating T cells. TCRdb re-derived calls from the multiplex PCR reads in MiXCR, one entry per CDR3 protein. The sample records over 100,000 distinct CDR3 sequences, less than 30% being singletons. The sample was glioma tissue, nonneoplastic brain tissue, or PBMCs (not recorded which). The receptors here all came from a human donor with low-grade glioma or glioblastoma, undergoing nonglioma brain surgery, or in good health (not recorded which). Each CDR3 is given with its conserved first and last residue. The D gene is left open where the match is weak. Only part of the rows carry a size: once, few, many, or a class if the clone is expanded.

>many|TRBV5-1|NA|TRBJ2-1|15
CASSFGTTTSNEQFF
TGCGCCAGCAGCTTTGGCACAACGACGTCCAATGAGCAGTTCTTC
>NA|TRBV29-1|TRBD1|TRBJ2-7|13
CSVYRGSSYEQYF
TGCAGCGTATACAGGGGTTCATCCTACGAGCAGTACTTC
>many|TRBV28|NA|TRBJ2-3|16
CASSLRAGAGTDTQYF
TGTGCCAGCAGTTTACGGGCAGGGGCAGGCACAGATACGCAGTATTTT
>many|TRBV20-1|NA|TRBJ2-5|15
CSARERGGTKETQYF
TGCAGTGCTAGAGAACGGGGCGGCACGAAAGAGACCCAGTACTTC
>many|TRBV14|NA|TRBJ1-1|14
CASRRTAPRTEAFF
TGTGCCAGCAGAAGAACAGCCCCGAGGACTGAAGCTTTCTTT
>many|TRBV11-2|NA|TRBJ2-5|14
CASSPATIQETQYF
TGTGCCAGCAGCCCAGCAACAATCCAAGAGACCCAGTACTTC
>many|TRBV28|NA|TRBJ2-7|14
CASTSTGTAGEQYF
TGTGCCAGCACTTCCACCGGGACAGCGGGCGAGCAGTACTTC
>many|TRBV2|NA|TRBJ1-2|12
CASRGENYGYTF
TGTGCCAGCAGAGGAGAGAACTATGGCTACACCTTC
>many|TRBV29-1|NA|TRBJ1-2|11
CSVRDRYGYTF
TGCAGCGTCAGGGACCGCTACGGCTACACCTTC
>many|TRBV14|NA|TRBJ1-1|14
CASSQEMGILEAFF
TGTGCCAGCAGCCAAGAGATGGGGATCCTTGAAGCTTTCTTT
>many|TRBV4-2|TRBD1|TRBJ1-1|13
CASFDRENTEAFF
TGTGCCAGTTTCGACAGGGAGAACACTGAAGCTTTCTTT
>many|TRBV7-8|TRBD2|TRBJ2-7|16
CASSAPTSGVGYEQYF
TGTGCCAGCAGCGCCCCGACTAGCGGGGTCGGGTACGAGCAGTACTTC
>NA|TRBV6-5|TRBD1|TRBJ1-1|13
CASSYPGTVEASF
TGTGCCAGCAGTTACCCAGGGACAGTTGAAGCTTCCTTT
>many|TRBV7-9|NA|TRBJ2-4|17
CASSSSPGGRAKNIQYF
TGTGCCAGCAGCTCATCGCCAGGGGGGAGAGCCAAAAACATTCAGTACTTC
>NA|TRBV7-2|TRBD1|TRBJ1-3|14
CASSRQGSGNIIYF
TGTGCCAGCAGCCGACAGGGCTCCGGAAACATTATATATTTT
>many|TRBV6-2/TRBV6-3|NA|TRBJ2-7|15
CASRRDSIISYEQYF
TGTGCCAGCAGGCGGGACTCCATTATTTCCTACGAGCAGTACTTC
>few|TRBV6-4|TRBD1|TRBJ1-2|14
CASNPTGGKYGYTF
TGTGCCAGCAACCCTACAGGGGGAAAGTATGGCTACACCTTC
>many|TRBV6-1|NA|TRBJ1-1|15
CASTPTRTEGTEAFF
TGTGCCAGCACTCCAACCCGGACAGAAGGCACTGAAGCTTTCTTT
>many|TRBV7-2|NA|TRBJ2-7|15
CASSLVSVPTYEQYF
TGTGCCAGCAGCTTAGTATCAGTACCCACCTACGAGCAGTACTTC
>many|TRBV20-1|NA|TRBJ2-7|13
CSALKGKKYEQYF
TGCAGTGCCCTCAAGGGGAAGAAATACGAGCAGTACTTC
>many|TRBV6-5|NA|TRBJ2-3|16
CASSYSKVDLTDTQYF
TGTGCCAGCAGTTACTCGAAGGTAGACCTCACAGATACGCAGTATTTT
>many|TRBV6-1|TRBD1|TRBJ2-7|14
CASSEDRYQYEQYF
TGTGCCAGCAGTGAGGACAGGTACCAATACGAGCAGTACTTC
>many|TRBV7-2|TRBD2|TRBJ2-7|14
CASSLQRGSYEQYF
TGTGCCAGCAGCTTACAGCGGGGCTCCTACGAGCAGTACTTC
>many|TRBV4-3|NA|TRBJ1-5|13
CASSQRRDQPQHF
TGCGCCAGCAGCCAACGCAGGGATCAGCCCCAGCATTTT
>many|TRBV28|NA|TRBJ1-2|13
CASSPMGAYGYTF
TGTGCCAGCTCCCCGATGGGGGCCTATGGCTACACCTTC
>many|TRBV4-3|NA|TRBJ2-7|14
CASSQGDGSYEQYF
TGCGCCAGCAGCCAAGGGGATGGCTCCTACGAGCAGTACTTC
>many|TRBV7-3|NA|TRBJ1-1|13
CASSLTPNTEAFF
TGTGCCAGCAGCTTAACGCCGAACACTGAAGCTTTCTTT
>NA|TRBV18|NA|TRBJ2-5|13
CASSPPSKETQYF
TGTGCCAGCTCACCACCTAGTAAAGAGACCCAGTACTTC
>few|TRBV5-1|TRBD1|TRBJ1-3|16
CASSLRQGGPGNTIYF
TGCGCCAGCAGCTTAAGACAGGGTGGGCCTGGAAACACCATATATTTT
>many|TRBV7-2|NA|TRBJ1-5|13
CASSFKRDQPQHF
TGTGCCAGCAGCTTTAAGAGGGATCAGCCCCAGCATTTT
>NA|TRBV5-1|NA|TRBJ2-5|12
CASSPEEETQYF
TGCGCCAGCAGCCCCGAAGAAGAGACCCAGTACTTC
>many|TRBV11-3|NA|TRBJ1-4|16
CASSLSLQDVNEKLFF
TGTGCCAGCAGCCTTAGCCTACAGGACGTGAATGAAAAACTGTTTTTT
>many|TRBV28|NA|TRBJ2-1|14
CASSPPASYNEQFF
TGTGCCAGCAGTCCACCGGCCTCCTACAATGAGCAGTTCTTC
>many|TRBV7-6|TRBD2|TRBJ2-5|16
CASTFGTGGGRETQYF
TGTGCCAGCACCTTTGGCACGGGAGGAGGGCGAGAGACCCAGTACTTC
>NA|TRBV29-1|NA|TRBJ2-2|14
CSVEGPAGTGELFF
TGCAGCGTTGAAGGTCCAGCGGGCACCGGGGAGCTGTTTTTT
>many|TRBV7-2|TRBD2|TRBJ2-3|13
CASSISGLDTQYF
TGTGCCAGCAGCATTAGCGGGCTAGATACGCAGTATTTT
>NA|TRBV6-1|NA|TRBJ1-1|11
CASSYQGPAFF
TGTGCCAGCAGTTATCAGGGACCGGCTTTCTTT
>many|TRBV6-2/TRBV6-3|TRBD2|TRBJ2-2|14
CASTGRAYTGELFF
TGTGCCAGCACCGGGAGGGCTTATACCGGGGAGCTGTTTTTT
>many|TRBV20-1|NA|TRBJ1-4|12
CSSFQGNEKLFF
TGCAGTTCGTTTCAGGGGAACGAAAAACTGTTTTTT
>few|TRBV3-1|NA|TRBJ2-5|12
CAISPQGETQYF
TGTGCCATCAGCCCTCAGGGAGAGACCCAGTACTTC
>many|TRBV7-2|NA|TRBJ1-4|14
CASSLEYTNEKLFF
TGTGCCAGCAGCTTAGAATATACTAATGAAAAACTGTTTTTT
>many|TRBV4-2|NA|TRBJ2-1|15
CASSQDPSSYNEQFF
TGTGCCAGCAGCCAAGACCCCAGCTCCTACAATGAGCAGTTCTTC
>many|TRBV6-2/TRBV6-3|NA|TRBJ2-2|14
CASSYRVDTGELFF
TGTGCCAGCAGTTACAGGGTCGACACCGGGGAGCTGTTTTTT
>many|TRBV7-2|NA|TRBJ2-1|16
CASSNSPGSSYNEQFF
TGTGCCAGCAGCAATAGCCCCGGGAGCTCCTACAATGAGCAGTTCTTC
>many|TRBV7-2|NA|TRBJ1-1|14
CASSFLGGYTEAFF
TGTGCCAGCAGCTTTCTAGGGGGGTACACTGAAGCTTTCTTT
>many|TRBV7-9|TRBD1|TRBJ1-1|14
CASSDRQGATEAFF
TGTGCCAGCAGCGATCGACAGGGGGCAACTGAAGCTTTCTTT
>many|TRBV6-4|TRBD1|TRBJ1-2|16
CASSADPGQGAGGYTF
TGTGCCAGCAGTGCTGATCCAGGGCAGGGGGCAGGAGGCTACACCTTC
>NA|TRBV6-6|NA|TRBJ2-7|15
CSSSYSLPGPYDQSF
TGTTCCAGCAGTTACTCTCTCCCAGGTCCCTACGATCAGTCCTTC
>NA|TRBV19|NA|TRBJ1-2|14
CASSTRDALYGYTF
TGTGCCAGTAGTACCCGGGACGCCCTATATGGCTACACCTTC
>many|TRBV4-1|NA|TRBJ1-2|15
CASSQARVSFYGYTF
TGCGCCAGCAGCCAAGCGCGCGTCAGCTTCTATGGCTACACCTTC
>few|TRBV4-1|NA|TRBJ2-1|12
CASSYSYNEQFF
TGCGCCAGCAGCTATAGCTACAATGAGCAGTTCTTC
>many|TRBV5-4|NA|TRBJ1-2|13
CASSLVGAYGYTF
TGTGCCAGCAGCTTGGTGGGGGCTTATGGCTACACCTTC
>many|TRBV6-1|NA|TRBJ2-7|16
CASSARPGAINYEQYF
TGTGCCAGCAGTGCCCGACCGGGGGCCATTAACTACGAGCAGTACTTC
>many|TRBV20-1|NA|TRBJ2-3|15
CSASRGVDRTDTQYF
TGCAGTGCTTCGAGGGGGGTCGACCGCACAGATACGCAGTATTTT
>NA|TRBV6-6|TRBD2|TRBJ2-2|15
CASSSTSVYTGALFF
TGTGCCAGCAGCTCAACTAGCGTCTACACCGGGGCTCTGTTTTTT